Below, 18 T cell receptor beta chains from the same sample are listed, as sequenced in a study of blood T cell repertoires in COVID-19 (dated by TCRdb to between 2020 and 2021). The method was the immunoSEQ multiplex PCR assay. TCRdb stores this immuneACCESS table with in-frame sequences only. Part of the clones is absent; in the studies checked, under half of the shortfall reflects unresolved V genes, and no reason is known for the rest. For this sample the table gives a few hundred thousand clones, of which about 87% were detected only once. The ten largest clones take up 10% to 15% of the sample. Specimen: peripheral blood. These receptors came from a woman between 45 and 65 years old with COVID-19, enrolled during active disease.

The sample holds one count of this clone. The rearrangement joins TRBV9 to TRBJ2-7; 12 bases are shared with TRBD1. Germline trimming cut 4 bases from V and 7 bases from J; bases unmatched to any gene: 9. The CDR3 is made up of 15 amino acids. Germline lookup yields CDR1 SGDLS and CDR2 YYNGEE. DNA of the CDR3: TGTGCCAGCAGCCCATCGGGACAGGGGGCACGGGAGCAGTACTTC. Protein: CASSPSGQGAREQYF.

The gene calls are TRBV11-3 and TRBJ2-1, with D possibly being TRBD1 (6 bases). Germline lookup yields CDR1 SGHNT and CDR2 YENEEA. V was pared by 5 bases and J by 6 bases, with 14 bases between. The CDR3 length is 14 residues. The CDR3 sequence: CASSPFGQPNEQFF. Here the CDR3 DNA reads TGTGCCAGCAGCCCCTTCGGACAGCCCAATGAGCAGTTCTTC. Full variable domain (missing parts from reference TRBV11-3 and TRBJ2-1): EAGVVQSPRYKIIEKKQPVAFWCNPISGHNTLYWYLQNLGQGPELLIRYENEEAVDDSQLPKDRFSAERLKGVDSTLKIQPAELGDSAVYLCASSPFGQPNEQFFGPGTRLTVL.

This clone was seen more than once but under ten times. The rearrangement links TRBV5-1 to TRBJ1-2; TRBD1 agrees at 7 bases. The CDR3 spans 15 residues. Germline CDR1 reads SGHRS; CDR2 reads YFSETQ. V shed 3 bases, J shed 4 bases, and the junction held 9 bases outside the gene matches. CDR3 coding DNA: TGCGCCAGCAGCTCCCAAACCGGGACAGTCTATGGCTACACCTTC. Protein sequence: CASSSQTGTVYGYTF.

This clone has a handful of counts. V usage is TRBV7-9 and J usage is TRBJ1-1, with D possibly matching TRBD1 (5 bases). V was cut by 5 bases and J by 5 bases, with 18 bases left in between. Germline lookup yields CDR1 SEHNR and CDR2 FQNEAQ (reference sequence). The CDR3 contains 15 residues. In nucleotides, the CDR3 is TGTGCCAGCAGCCCCTCCCAGGGAGGAGGGACTGAAGCTTTCTTT. Translating it yields CASSPSQGGGTEAFF.

This chain connects TRBV19 to TRBJ1-2; D is unresolved. CDR3 length: 12 residues. V was pared by 5 bases and J by 8 bases, with 12 bases between. Looked up from germline, CDR1 is LNHDA and CDR2 is SQIVND (reference sequence). The CDR3 DNA reads as TGTGCCAGTAGTCCCCCGGAGGCCGGCTACACCTTC. It yields the protein CASSPPEAGYTF.

The CDR3 sequence is CASSLVQGVDYGYTF. CDR3 sequence (DNA): TGTGCCAGCAGCTTAGTCCAGGGGGTAGACTATGGCTACACCTTC. The rearrangement joins TRBV7-9 to TRBJ1-2, with TRBD1 matching over 7 bases. J lost 3 bases, V lost 1 base, and 5 bases had no gene match. This CDR3 has 15 amino acids. Germline V gene data show CDR1 as SEHNR and CDR2 as FQNEAQ (reference sequence).

There are a few counts of this clone. The chain uses TRBV30 and TRBJ1-3, with 7 bases fitting TRBD1. Per germline, CDR1 GTSNPN and CDR2 SVGIG (reference sequence). CDR3 length: 14 residues. V shed 6 bases and J 4 bases; nucleotides not matched to a gene: 9. Here the CDR3 DNA reads TGTGCCTGCAAAACAGGGGCTTACGGAAACACCATATATTTT. Encoded protein: CACKTGAYGNTIYF.

This chain links TRBV19 with TRBJ1-4; D call uncertain. Trimming shortened V by 7 bases and J by 5 bases, and 17 bases separated the two germline ends. The CDR3 consists of 15 residues. Germline V CDR1 and CDR2: LNHDA, SQIVND (reference sequence). The CDR3, as DNA: TGTGCCAGTAACCCCCGGGGAGGGCGGAATGAAAAACTGTTTTTT. Protein sequence: CASNPRGGRNEKLFF. The whole variable domain, remainder taken from reference TRBV19 and TRBJ1-4, is DGGITQSPKYLFRKEGQNVTLSCEQNLNHDAMYWYRQDPGQGLRLIYYSQIVNDFQKGDIAEGYSVSREKKESFPLTVTSAQKNPTAFYLCASNPRGGRNEKLFFGSGTQLSVL.

This clone was seen once. J is TRBJ2-5 and V is TRBV5-1, with D perhaps TRBD1 (5 bases). There are 13 residues in the CDR3. Per germline, CDR1 SGHRS and CDR2 YFSETQ. V shed 0 bases and J shed 4 bases, with 7 bases lying between them. In nucleotides, the CDR3 is TGCGCCAGCAGCTTGGAGGGGCGAGAGACCCAGTACTTC. Its protein product is CASSLEGRETQYF.

As DNA, the CDR3 is TGTGCCAGCAGTCTCCGACAGGGAGGCTCACCCCTCCACTTT. Amino acid sequence: CASSLRQGGSPLHF. The V call is TRBV27, the J call TRBJ1-6; TRBD1 agrees at 7 bases. The CDR3 covers 14 residues. The V and J ends lost 5 bases and 10 bases, in that order; junction bases with no gene match: 8. Germline CDR1 MNHEY, CDR2 SMNVEV (reference sequence).

Only a few counts were recorded for this clone. The J gene is TRBJ1-1, the V gene TRBV6-1; TRBD1 aligns across 8 bases. Germline V gene lookup returns CDR1 MNHNS and CDR2 SASEGT. The CDR3 is 15 amino acids. V trimming: 2 bases; J trimming: 5 bases; junction bases outside the gene matches: 7. The CDR3 reads CASSEPAGGETEAFF. In DNA, the CDR3 is TGTGCCAGCAGTGAACCGGCAGGGGGCGAAACTGAAGCTTTCTTT.

The CDR3 sequence: CASSPHRGGTEAFF. CDR3 coding DNA: TGTGCCAGCAGCCCCCACAGGGGGGGCACTGAAGCTTTCTTT. The chain has TRBV5-5 and TRBJ1-1; 8 bases fit TRBD1. The CDR3 has 14 residues. V gave up 4 bases and J gave up 4 bases; unmatched junction bases: 6. Looked up from germline, CDR1 is SGHKS and CDR2 is YYEKEE (reference sequence).

The V and J genes are TRBV4-1 and TRBJ2-2; D ambiguous. Germline CDR1 and CDR2: MGHRA and YSYEKL. With 0 bases removed from V and 6 bases from J, the gap between germline ends came to 14 bases. This CDR3 has 16 amino acids. CDR3 sequence (DNA): TGCGCCAGCAGCCAAGATGTCCGCCCTAGGCCCGGGGAGCTGTTTTTT. It encodes CASSQDVRPRPGELFF.

The chain uses TRBV19 and TRBJ1-1, with D uncertain. Germline assignment: CDR1 LNHDA and CDR2 SQIVND (reference sequence). The length of the CDR3 is 13 residues. Trimming cost V 10 bases and J 2 bases, with 14 bases left between them. CDR3 DNA: TGTGCCACCTCGCTGAACTTCAACACTGAAGCTTTCTTT. Amino acids: CATSLNFNTEAFF.

This clone was seen only once. The gene calls are TRBV6-5 and TRBJ2-1, with 10 bases fitting TRBD2. Germline trimming cut 6 bases from V and 0 bases from J; bases unmatched to any gene: 2. The CDR3 consists of 15 residues. Looked up from germline, CDR1 is MNHEY and CDR2 is SVGAGI. The CDR3 loop reads CASRLAGNSYNEQFF. The CDR3 DNA sequence: TGTGCCAGCAGACTAGCGGGGAACTCCTACAATGAGCAGTTCTTC.

The chain couples TRBV19 to TRBJ2-7; 7 positions match TRBD1. Per germline, CDR1 LNHDA and CDR2 SQIVND (reference sequence). V trimming: 8 bases; J trimming: 6 bases; junction bases outside the gene matches: 7. The CDR3 consists of 12 residues. The CDR3 coding sequence is TGTGCCAGTTCGACAGGGCCCGGCGAGCAGTACTTC. Residues: CASSTGPGEQYF.

This clone was counted ten times or more. The chain joins TRBV6-5 to TRBJ2-3; D unclear. CDR1 MNHEY and CDR2 SVGAGI come from the germline V gene. This CDR3 spans 11 amino acids. V lost 4 bases, J lost 7 bases, and 6 bases lay in between. The CDR3 region has the DNA TGTGCCAGCAGTTTTTCAAATACGCAGTATTTT. Translation gives CASSFSNTQYF.

The chain joins TRBV19 to TRBJ2-3; D is possibly TRBD2 (5 bases). Between the trimmed V and J ends, which lost 4 bases and 9 bases, there was a span of 11 bases. The CDR3 totals 12 residues. From germline, CDR1 is LNHDA and CDR2 SQIVND (reference sequence). CDR3 DNA: TGTGCCAGTAGTACCTTGAGAGGGACGCAGTATTTT. This encodes CASSTLRGTQYF.